Following are 15 T cell receptor beta chains from one sample sequenced in a study of T cell responses to AZD1222 COVID-19 vaccine (dated by TCRdb to the early 2020s). Library construction relied on the immunoSEQ multiplex PCR assay. TCRdb limited this immuneACCESS table to in-frame rearrangements with V and J called. A share of clones is missing; checked studies link under half to unresolved V genes, and the rest is unexplained. The sample table shows some 84,000 clones, and about 83% are seen once. Around a tenth of the sample is held by the ten biggest clonotypes. The meaning of the sample's time point label: about 28 days (+/-7) after the second vaccine dose. This sample comprised peripheral blood, obtained 28 days after the second AZD1222 dose. These receptors were obtained from an adult who received the AZD1222 COVID-19 vaccine.

This clone turned up a few times. The chain has TRBV28 and TRBJ1-3; no reliable D call. From germline, CDR1 is MDHEN and CDR2 SYDVKM. The CDR3 contains 10 residues. V was shortened by 11 bases and J by 4 bases, with 6 bases between the two germline ends. In DNA, the CDR3 is TGTGCCTCGGTAGGAAACACCATATATTTT. Its protein is CASVGNTIYF.

The rearrangement uses TRBV5-4 and TRBJ2-5; maybe TRBD2 (5 bases). The germline gives CDR1 SGHNT, CDR2 YYREEE (reference sequence). The V end was cut by 8 bases, the J end by 5 bases, with 16 bases between. The CDR3 is 13 residues long. The CDR3 DNA sequence: TGTGCCAGTCGTCTTCGGGGTGGGGAGACCCAGTACTTC. Amino acid sequence: CASRLRGGETQYF.

The chain couples TRBV28 to TRBJ2-7; TRBD1 matches 7 bases. The trim removed 6 bases at V and 2 bases at J, leaving 4 bases unmatched. CDR1 is MDHEN, CDR2 SYDVKM, per germline. This CDR3 contains 13 residues. Here the CDR3 DNA reads TGTGCCAGCAGCTTGACAGGGCCCTACGAGCAGTACTTC. It encodes CASSLTGPYEQYF.

This chain joins TRBV7-2 and TRBJ1-2, with 8 nucleotides matching TRBD1. J lost 0 bases, V lost 7 bases, and 7 bases had no gene match. The CDR3 spans 15 residues. Germline-derived CDR1 and CDR2 are SGHTA and FQGNSA. The CDR3 sequence: CASNPQGASNYGYTF. The DNA for the CDR3 is TGTGCCAGCAACCCCCAGGGGGCTTCTAACTATGGCTACACCTTC.

This chain links TRBV24-1 with TRBJ1-2; TRBD1 aligns across 10 bases. Germline trimming cut 3 bases from V and 8 bases from J; bases unmatched to any gene: 11. This CDR3 contains 16 residues. CDR1 and CDR2 from the germline V gene are KGHDR and SFDVKD. The CDR3 coding sequence is TGTGCCACCAGTGATCCAAACCCGGGACAGGGGTACGGCTACACCTTC. Protein sequence: CATSDPNPGQGYGYTF.

The V gene is TRBV2, the J gene TRBJ1-3, with a possible D match to TRBD1 (6 bases). The CDR3 consists of 16 residues. V was pared by 10 bases and J by 1 base, with 20 bases between. Per germline, CDR1 SNHLY and CDR2 FYNNEI. CDR3 nucleotides: TGTGCCACCACGGAGGAGGGGGGTTTGTCTGGAAACACCATATATTTT. Its protein is CATTEEGGLSGNTIYF. Variable domain in full (rest from reference TRBV2 and TRBJ1-3): EPEVTQTPSHQVTQMGQEVILRCVPISNHLYFYWYRQILGQKVEFLVSFYNNEISEKSEIFDDQFSVERPDGSNFTLKIRSTKLEDSAMYFCATTEEGGLSGNTIYFGEGSWLTVV.

The rearrangement joins TRBV5-1 to TRBJ1-1; 9 bases agree with TRBD1. The CDR3 spans 14 residues. Germline trimming cut 0 bases from V and 7 bases from J; bases unmatched to any gene: 4. CDR1 is SGHRS, CDR2 YFSETQ, per germline. The CDR3 coding sequence is TGCGCCAGCAGCTTGGCATGGACAGGGGATGAAGCTTTCTTT. Protein sequence: CASSLAWTGDEAFF.

The chain combines TRBV19 with TRBJ1-6, with no clear D. Looked up from germline, CDR1 is LNHDA and CDR2 is SQIVND (reference sequence). CDR3 length: 14 residues. Trimming removed 1 base from V and 6 bases from J, with 7 bases in between. The CDR3 DNA reads TGTGCCAGTAGTATAGTGGGCTTTAATTCACCCCTCCACTTT. Encoded protein: CASSIVGFNSPLHF.

Here the CDR3 DNA reads TGTGCCAGCAGCCCAACAGGGCTAGGGGCTAATGAAAAACTGTTTTTT. The encoded protein is CASSPTGLGANEKLFF. The chain combines TRBV3-1 (or the pseudogene TRBV3-2) with TRBJ1-4; D may be TRBD1 (6 bases). Between the trimmed V and J ends, which lost 4 bases and 3 bases, there was a span of 15 bases. This CDR3 contains 16 residues. The germline gives CDR1 LGHDT, CDR2 YNNKEL (reference sequence).

This clone was counted once. This chain uses TRBV7-2 with TRBJ2-7, with a possible D match to TRBD2 (6 bases). Germline V lookup: CDR1 SGHTA, CDR2 FQGNSA. The CDR3 is 17 residues long. Between the trimmed V and J ends, which lost 7 bases and 0 bases, there was a span of 22 bases. CDR3 loop: CASNRPRSGEPSYEQYF. The CDR3, as DNA: TGTGCCAGCAACAGACCGAGGTCGGGGGAGCCCTCCTACGAGCAGTACTTC. The full variable domain, with the rest looked up from reference TRBV7-2 and TRBJ2-7, is GAGVSQSPSNKVTEKGKDVELRCDPISGHTALYWYRQSLGQGLEFLIYFQGNSAPDKSGLPSDRFSAERTGGSVSTLTIQRTQQEDSAVYLCASNRPRSGEPSYEQYFGPGTRLTVT.

The gene calls are TRBV6-5 and TRBJ1-3; D is ambiguous. Germline lookup yields CDR1 MNHEY and CDR2 SVGAGI. Trimming removed 8 bases from V and 0 bases from J, with 11 bases in between. The CDR3 runs 14 residues. CDR3: CASCDPSSGNTIYF. For the CDR3, the DNA is TGTGCCAGCTGCGACCCAAGCTCTGGAAACACCATATATTTT.

The V gene is TRBV18, the J gene TRBJ1-1; D is possibly TRBD1 (6 bases). V was trimmed by 3 bases and J by 8 bases, leaving 13 bases between them. The CDR3 covers 13 residues. Germline assignment: CDR1 KGHSH and CDR2 LQKENI. The CDR3 region has the DNA TGTGCCAGCTCACCTGGACAGAGCACCGAAGCTTTCTTT. As protein: CASSPGQSTEAFF.

The J gene is TRBJ1-1, the V gene TRBV6-4; no firm D call. Germline CDR1 reads MRHNA; CDR2 reads SNTAGT. This CDR3 comprises 16 residues. Trimming pared 4 bases from V and 3 bases from J, leaving 18 bases between. CDR3 DNA: TGTGCCAGCAGTGCCCATCCTGAAGGGAAGCACACTGAAGCTTTCTTT. Protein product: CASSAHPEGKHTEAFF.

This chain joins TRBV19 and TRBJ2-3; TRBD2 matches 12 bases. The ends lost 4 bases at V and 0 bases at J; junction bases unmatched: 8. Germline lookup yields CDR1 LNHDA and CDR2 SQIVND (reference sequence). The CDR3 runs to 18 residues. This CDR3 reads CASSTRLAGETSTDTQYF. The CDR3, as DNA: TGTGCCAGTAGTACACGACTAGCGGGGGAAACAAGCACAGATACGCAGTATTTT.

A single count supports this clone. The CDR3 loop reads CASSSEVGTGVGYTF. Written as DNA, the CDR3 is TGTGCCAGCAGTTCCGAGGTGGGGACAGGGGTTGGCTACACCTTC. The rearrangement uses TRBV6-5 and TRBJ1-2; 10 bases are shared with TRBD1. This CDR3 spans 15 amino acids. V was clipped by 4 bases and J by 7 bases; unmatched bases: 9. Looked up from germline, CDR1 is MNHEY and CDR2 is SVGAGI.